These T cell receptor beta chains were read from a single sample in a study of cytomegalovirus exposure and HLA in healthy donors. TCRdb keeps only in-frame clones here, not all; method: immunoSEQ multiplex PCR. The specimen's table records 220,000 or so clones. The sample comprised PBMCs. Every receptor here comes from a girl aged 2 to 10 in good health and CMV-seropositive. CDR3s include the opening cysteine and the closing phenylalanine or tryptophan.

J gene: TRBJ2-7; V gene: TRBV2; CDR3 protein: CAGLYRDRNPYEQYF
J gene: TRBJ2-4; V gene: TRBV7-6; CDR3 protein: CASSPRGREGGNIQYF
J gene: TRBJ2-2; V gene: TRBV6-6; CDR3 protein: CASSYPEGRNTGELFF
J gene: TRBJ2-7; V gene: TRBV10-3; CDR3 protein: CAISAPTGNSYEQYF
J gene: TRBJ2-5; V gene: TRBV2; CDR3 protein: CASRTENLEETQYF
J gene: TRBJ2-1; V gene: TRBV7-6; CDR3 protein: CASSSLAGGPHNEQFF
J gene: TRBJ1-1; V gene: TRBV28; CDR3 protein: CASSSGQVEAFF
J gene: TRBJ2-1; V gene: TRBV29-1; CDR3 protein: CSGSGSDDYNEQFF
J gene: TRBJ2-1; V gene: TRBV7-8; CDR3 protein: CASEGTGKYPNHFEQFF
J gene: TRBJ2-3; V gene: TRBV5-1; CDR3 protein: CASSRTSGRTDTQYF
J gene: TRBJ1-2; V gene: TRBV19; CDR3 protein: CASSFPGGTSGYTF
J gene: TRBJ2-4; V gene: TRBV18; CDR3 protein: CASSLPGSSGMDIQYF
J gene: TRBJ2-5; V gene: TRBV5-1; CDR3 protein: CASSLAGDFQETQYF
J gene: TRBJ2-3; V gene: TRBV28; CDR3 protein: CASSSIPGTGFKDTQYF
J gene: TRBJ2-5; V gene: TRBV2; CDR3 protein: CASILAGGPSGTQYF
J gene: TRBJ1-1; V gene: TRBV15; CDR3 protein: CATSRGPTGQGAGLAEAFF
J gene: TRBJ2-1; V gene: TRBV28; CDR3 protein: CASTREAYNEQFF
J gene: TRBJ1-5; V gene: TRBV19; CDR3 protein: CASSIEAGPSNQPQHF
J gene: TRBJ2-1; V gene: TRBV9; CDR3 protein: CASSSSRWESSYNEQFF
J gene: TRBJ2-2; V gene: TRBV14; CDR3 protein: CASSQDLTSGYTGELFF
J gene: TRBJ2-1; V gene: TRBV19; CDR3 protein: CASRAGQPVHNEQFF
J gene: TRBJ1-5; V gene: TRBV7-2; CDR3 protein: CASSLLREGSNQPQHF
J gene: TRBJ1-1; V gene: TRBV27; CDR3 protein: CASSWDSTGYTEAFF
J gene: TRBJ2-7; V gene: TRBV5-4; CDR3 protein: CASSLVRGGNYEQYF
J gene: TRBJ2-5; V gene: TRBV6-6; CDR3 protein: CASSYSPDREETQYF
J gene: TRBJ2-3; V gene: TRBV7-9; CDR3 protein: CASSWTVPSTDTQYF
J gene: TRBJ2-1; V gene: TRBV11-3; CDR3 protein: CASSFRGYEQFF
J gene: TRBJ2-3; V gene: TRBV28; CDR3 protein: CASSLSSSGARDTQYF
J gene: TRBJ2-7; V gene: TRBV27; CDR3 protein: CASTLPGSYEQYF
J gene: TRBJ2-3; V gene: TRBV7-9; CDR3 protein: CASSFPRGTSKRITDTQYF
J gene: TRBJ1-1; V gene: TRBV7-6; CDR3 protein: CASSLNTQGESVWDENTEAFF
J gene: TRBJ2-7; V gene: TRBV10-1; CDR3 protein: CASTLVVSGGPSYEQYF
J gene: TRBJ1-6; V gene: TRBV6-6; CDR3 protein: CASRQGGADSPLHF
J gene: TRBJ1-2; V gene: TRBV15; CDR3 protein: CATSSYSSDGYGYTF
J gene: TRBJ2-2; V gene: TRBV7-8; CDR3 protein: CASSHLGSNTGELFF
J gene: TRBJ1-1; V gene: TRBV5-8; CDR3 protein: CASSTRRPQRAEAFF
J gene: TRBJ2-5; V gene: TRBV7-8; CDR3 protein: CASSPYRGPQETQYF
J gene: TRBJ1-3; V gene: TRBV6-5; CDR3 protein: CASSSRTAGNTIYF
J gene: TRBJ1-2; V gene: TRBV28; CDR3 protein: CASSLSSGMGYTF
J gene: TRBJ2-7; V gene: TRBV27; CDR3 protein: CASSQGTGPSYEQYF
J gene: TRBJ1-2; V gene: TRBV6-4; CDR3 protein: CASSAVEGSGYTF
J gene: TRBJ2-7; V gene: TRBV5-1; CDR3 protein: CASSLLSSGSRLNEQYF
J gene: TRBJ2-1; V gene: TRBV14; CDR3 protein: CASSQGTSGDNEQFF
J gene: TRBJ1-1; V gene: TRBV11-3; CDR3 protein: CASSPTGDTEAFF
J gene: TRBJ2-7; V gene: TRBV28; CDR3 protein: CASSFSLAGVPSYEQYF
J gene: TRBJ1-2; V gene: TRBV7-3; CDR3 protein: CASSSRPRPNYGYTF